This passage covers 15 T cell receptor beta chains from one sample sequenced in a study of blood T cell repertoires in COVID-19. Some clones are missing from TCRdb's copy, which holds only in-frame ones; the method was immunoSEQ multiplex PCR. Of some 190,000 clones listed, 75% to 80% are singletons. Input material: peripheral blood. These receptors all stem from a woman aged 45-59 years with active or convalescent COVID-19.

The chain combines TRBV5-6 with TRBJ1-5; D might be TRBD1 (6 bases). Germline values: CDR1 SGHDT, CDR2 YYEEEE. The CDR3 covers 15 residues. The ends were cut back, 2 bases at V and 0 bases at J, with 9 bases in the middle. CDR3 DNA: TGTGCCAGCAGCTTCGGGACAAATAGCAATCAGCCCCAGCATTTT. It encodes CASSFGTNSNQPQHF.

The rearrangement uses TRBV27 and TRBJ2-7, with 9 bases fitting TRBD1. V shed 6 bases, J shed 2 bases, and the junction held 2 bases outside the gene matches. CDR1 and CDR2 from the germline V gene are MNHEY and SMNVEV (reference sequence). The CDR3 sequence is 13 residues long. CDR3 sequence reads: CASRGQGTYEQYF. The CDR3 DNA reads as TGTGCCAGCAGGGGACAGGGTACCTACGAGCAGTACTTC.

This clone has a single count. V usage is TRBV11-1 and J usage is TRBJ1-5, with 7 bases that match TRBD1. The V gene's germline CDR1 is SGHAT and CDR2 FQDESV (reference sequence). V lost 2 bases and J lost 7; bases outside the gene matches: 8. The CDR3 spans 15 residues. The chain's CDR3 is CASSLTDRVEQPQHF. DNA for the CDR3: TGTGCCAGCAGCTTAACCGACAGGGTCGAACAGCCCCAGCATTTT. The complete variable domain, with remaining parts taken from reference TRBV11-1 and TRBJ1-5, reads EAEVAQSPRYKITEKSQAVAFWCDPISGHATLYWYRQILGQGPELLVQFQDESVVDDSQLPKDRFSAERLKGVDSTLKIQPAELGDSAMYLCASSLTDRVEQPQHFGDGTRLSIL.

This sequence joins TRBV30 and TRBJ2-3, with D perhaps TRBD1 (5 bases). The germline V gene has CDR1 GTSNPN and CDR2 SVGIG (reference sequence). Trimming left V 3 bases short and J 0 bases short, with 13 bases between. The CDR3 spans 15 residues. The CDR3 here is CAWRQGGSSTDTQYF. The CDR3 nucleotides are TGTGCCTGGAGGCAGGGCGGATCTAGCACAGATACGCAGTATTTT.

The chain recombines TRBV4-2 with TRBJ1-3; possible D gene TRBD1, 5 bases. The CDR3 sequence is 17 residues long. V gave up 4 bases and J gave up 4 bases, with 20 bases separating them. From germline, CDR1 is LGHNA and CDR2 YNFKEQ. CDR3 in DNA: TGTGCCAGCAGCCGCACCAGGGACTCGCCGTCGGGAAACACCATATATTTT. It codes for CASSRTRDSPSGNTIYF.

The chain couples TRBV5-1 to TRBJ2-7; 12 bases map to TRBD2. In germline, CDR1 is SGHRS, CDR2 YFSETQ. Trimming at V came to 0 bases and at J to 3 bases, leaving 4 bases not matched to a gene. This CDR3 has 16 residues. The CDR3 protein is CASSLGTSGANYEQYF. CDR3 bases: TGCGCCAGCAGCTTGGGGACTAGCGGGGCTAACTACGAGCAGTACTTC. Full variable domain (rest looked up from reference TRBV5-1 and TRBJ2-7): KAGVTQTPRYLIKTRGQQVTLSCSPISGHRSVSWYQQTPGQGLQFLFEYFSETQRNKGNFPGRFSGRQFSNSRSEMNVSTLELGDSALYLCASSLGTSGANYEQYFGPGTRLTVT.

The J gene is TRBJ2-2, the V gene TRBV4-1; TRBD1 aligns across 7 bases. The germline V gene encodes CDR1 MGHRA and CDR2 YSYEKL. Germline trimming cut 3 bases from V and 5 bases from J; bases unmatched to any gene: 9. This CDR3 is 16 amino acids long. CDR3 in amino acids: CASSHEGGVGTGELFF. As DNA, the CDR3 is TGCGCCAGCAGCCACGAAGGGGGCGTAGGGACCGGGGAGCTGTTTTTT.

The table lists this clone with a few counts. CDR3 sequence: CASSESQAGNTIYF. The CDR3 DNA sequence: TGTGCCAGCAGTGAATCGCAAGCGGGAAACACCATATATTTT. The chain carries TRBV6-1 and TRBJ1-3; D is undetermined. From germline, CDR1 is MNHNS and CDR2 SASEGT. This CDR3 spans 14 amino acids. The V end lost 2 bases, the J end lost 4 bases, and 9 bases lay between the germline ends.

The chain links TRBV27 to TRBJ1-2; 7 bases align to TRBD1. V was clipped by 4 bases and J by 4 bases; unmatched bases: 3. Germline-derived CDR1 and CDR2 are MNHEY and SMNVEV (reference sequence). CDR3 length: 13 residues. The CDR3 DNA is TGTGCCAGCAGTTGGAGACAGGGCTATGGCTACACCTTC. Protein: CASSWRQGYGYTF.

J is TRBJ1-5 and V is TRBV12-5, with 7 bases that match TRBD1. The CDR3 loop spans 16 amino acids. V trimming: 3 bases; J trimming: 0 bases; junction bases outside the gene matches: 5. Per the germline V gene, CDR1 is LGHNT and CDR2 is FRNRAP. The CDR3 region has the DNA TGTGCTAGTGGTTTACCCGGACAGGATAGCAATCAGCCCCAGCATTTT. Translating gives CASGLPGQDSNQPQHF.

The CDR3 bases are TGTGCCAGCAGCTTAGGGACAGGGACTGCGCGCGTGACATACGAGCAGTACTTC. It codes for CASSLGTGTARVTYEQYF. V gene TRBV5-6 combines with J gene TRBJ2-7; 9 positions match TRBD1. The germline V gene encodes CDR1 SGHDT and CDR2 YYEEEE. The CDR3 covers 18 residues. After removal of 2 bases from V and 4 bases from J, the junction contained 16 bases not matched to a gene.

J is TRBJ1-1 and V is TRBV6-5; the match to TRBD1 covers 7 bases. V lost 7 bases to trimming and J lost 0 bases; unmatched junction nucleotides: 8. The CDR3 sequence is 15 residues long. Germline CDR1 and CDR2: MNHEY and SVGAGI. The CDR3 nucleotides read TGTGCCAGCACTAGACAGGGCGGTGTGAACACTGAAGCTTTCTTT. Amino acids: CASTRQGGVNTEAFF.

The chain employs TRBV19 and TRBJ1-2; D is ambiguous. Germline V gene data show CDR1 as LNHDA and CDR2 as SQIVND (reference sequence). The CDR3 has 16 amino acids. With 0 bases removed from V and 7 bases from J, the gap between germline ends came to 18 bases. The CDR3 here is CASSIDLAPRPGGYTF. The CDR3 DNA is TGTGCCAGTAGTATAGATCTGGCCCCCAGGCCCGGTGGCTACACCTTC.

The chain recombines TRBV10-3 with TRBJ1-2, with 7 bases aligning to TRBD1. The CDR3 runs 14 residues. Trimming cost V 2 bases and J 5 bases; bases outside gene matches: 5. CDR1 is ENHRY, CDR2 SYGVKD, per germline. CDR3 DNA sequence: TGTGCCATCAGTGAGGGGACAGAATATTATGGCTACACCTTC. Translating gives CAISEGTEYYGYTF.

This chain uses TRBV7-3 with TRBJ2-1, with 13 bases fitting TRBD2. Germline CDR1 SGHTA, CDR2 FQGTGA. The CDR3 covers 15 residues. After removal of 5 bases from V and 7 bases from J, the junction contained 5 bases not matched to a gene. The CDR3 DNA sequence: TGTGCCAGCAGCCGAACTAGCGGGAGGGGGAATGAGCAGTTCTTC. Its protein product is CASSRTSGRGNEQFF.